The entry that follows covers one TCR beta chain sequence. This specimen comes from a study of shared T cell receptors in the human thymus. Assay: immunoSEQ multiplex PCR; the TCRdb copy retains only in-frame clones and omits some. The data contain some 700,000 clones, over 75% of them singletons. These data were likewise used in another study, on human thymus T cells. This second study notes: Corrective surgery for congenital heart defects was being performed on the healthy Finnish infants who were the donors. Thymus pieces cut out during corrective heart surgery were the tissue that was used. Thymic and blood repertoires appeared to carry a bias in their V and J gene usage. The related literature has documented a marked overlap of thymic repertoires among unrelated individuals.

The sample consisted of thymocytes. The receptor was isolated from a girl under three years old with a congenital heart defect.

CDR3 coding DNA: TGTGCCAGCAGCGTCCAGGAGGGGCGTCTTCCCCAATCAGCAAAGCAGTACTTC. It codes for CASSVQEGRLPQSAKQYF. The genes are TRBV28 and TRBJ2-7; D is perhaps TRBD2 (6 bases). Germline CDR1 reads MDHEN; CDR2 reads SYDVKM. The V end lost 6 bases, the J end lost 8 bases, and 32 bases lay between the germline ends. The CDR3 covers 18 residues.